The 16 T cell receptor beta chains in this list originate from one sample, sequenced in a study of CD8+ T cells in alopecia areata. As the sequencing template, cDNA was produced by extracting RNA and reverse transcribing it. The table came from immunoSEQ multiplex PCR; TCRdb's copy has only in-frame clones and leaves some out. The sample has under 250,000 clones, approximately 60% seen once; the top ten hold about 5.3%. Sample: CD8+ T cells sorted from blood. The receptor source for this set is a human donor in good health.

This clone occurred a few times. The rearrangement links TRBV10-1 to TRBJ1-6; D remains unclear. CDR1 and CDR2 (germline): WNHNN, SYGVQD (reference sequence). Between the trimmed V and J ends, which lost 2 bases and 9 bases, there was a span of 8 bases. The length of the CDR3 is 13 residues. The CDR3 protein is CASSESRSSPLHF. The CDR3 nucleotides are TGCGCCAGCAGTGAGAGTCGAAGTTCACCCCTCCACTTT.

The chain uses TRBV29-1 and TRBJ2-4; unclear D gene. The V gene's germline CDR1 is SQVTM and CDR2 ANQGSEA. V was cut by 7 bases and J by 3 bases, with 10 bases left in between. The CDR3 consists of 12 residues. As DNA, the CDR3 is TGCAGCGCAATAGATGGCAAAAACATTCAGTACTTC. The encoded protein is CSAIDGKNIQYF.

This clone was found a few times. V usage is TRBV29-1 and J usage is TRBJ2-7, with 7 bases aligning to TRBD1. J lost 4 bases, V lost 5 bases, and 8 bases had no gene match. Germline CDR1 and CDR2: SQVTM and ANQGSEA. The CDR3 extends over 13 amino acids. The CDR3 loop reads CSVTRQGEYEQYF. CDR3 sequence (DNA): TGCAGCGTTACCAGACAGGGAGAGTACGAGCAGTACTTC.

This chain connects TRBV2 to TRBJ1-2, with D maybe TRBD1 (5 bases). Germline V CDR1 and CDR2: SNHLY, FYNNEI. V dropped 5 bases and J dropped 5 bases, with 9 bases sitting between them. This CDR3 is built from 12 residues. CDR3 coding DNA: TGTGCCAGCAGTAGACCAGGGTATGGCTACACCTTC. Its protein is CASSRPGYGYTF.

V usage is TRBV7-9 and J usage is TRBJ2-1; possibly TRBD2 for D (5 bases). The ends were cut back, 3 bases at V and 8 bases at J, with 17 bases in the middle. Per the germline V gene, CDR1 is SEHNR and CDR2 is FQNEAQ (reference sequence). The CDR3 has 15 residues. Here the CDR3 reads CASSLNSPAVHEQFF. The CDR3 nucleotides read TGTGCCAGCAGCTTGAACTCGCCAGCGGTCCATGAGCAGTTCTTC.

J is TRBJ2-5 and V is TRBV2; 7 bases are a match to TRBD2. V lost 2 bases and J lost 4; bases outside the gene matches: 10. The CDR3 spans 16 residues. Germline loops: CDR1 SNHLY, CDR2 FYNNEI. In DNA form, the CDR3 reads TGTGCCAGCAGTGAATGGGGACTAAGCTTAGGAGAGACCCAGTACTTC. Protein: CASSEWGLSLGETQYF.

The chain has TRBV6-5 and TRBJ1-5; no clear D. The germline V gene has CDR1 MNHEY and CDR2 SVGAGI. Trimming cost V 0 bases and J 0 bases, with 3 bases left between them. The CDR3 loop spans 14 amino acids. For the CDR3, the DNA is TGTGCCAGCAGTTACTCGCGTAGCAATCAGCCCCAGCATTTT. This translates into CASSYSRSNQPQHF.

This chain joins TRBV15 and TRBJ2-2; 8 bases fit TRBD2. This CDR3 contains 14 residues. Germline assignment: CDR1 LNHNV and CDR2 YYDKDF (reference sequence). The V gene end was trimmed by 6 bases and the J gene end by 3 bases; junction bases not matched to a gene: 3. The CDR3 DNA reads TGTGCCACCAGTTCGGGGGGGTACACCGGGGAGCTGTTTTTT. Translating it yields CATSSGGYTGELFF.

The table lists this clone with a count of one. The chain joins TRBV15 to TRBJ2-5; TRBD2 is a possible D gene (6 bases). Per germline, CDR1 LNHNV and CDR2 YYDKDF (reference sequence). This CDR3 contains 16 residues. V was pared by 8 bases and J by 5 bases, with 24 bases between. CDR3 residues: CATGEGRSYAGETQYF. The CDR3 DNA reads as TGTGCCACCGGTGAGGGGAGGTCTTATGCCGGGGAGACCCAGTACTTC.

The chain couples TRBV27 to TRBJ2-5; TRBD1 might be the D (6 bases). Deletions cut 6 bases from V and 0 bases from J, with 17 bases between. Germline values: CDR1 MNHEY, CDR2 SMNVEV (reference sequence). The CDR3 has 16 amino acids. The CDR3 region is CASSSLGTPHQETQYF. Here the CDR3 DNA reads TGTGCCAGCAGCAGCCTCGGGACACCTCACCAAGAGACCCAGTACTTC.

This chain joins TRBV5-1 and TRBJ2-7, with TRBD2 as a possible D gene (5 bases). This CDR3 spans 17 amino acids. Germline values: CDR1 SGHRS, CDR2 YFSETQ. V was trimmed by 4 bases and J by 4 bases, leaving 24 bases between them. The CDR3 sequence: CASSQRETGSAPYEQYF. The CDR3 region has the DNA TGCGCCAGCAGCCAGAGGGAAACCGGATCAGCCCCGTACGAGCAGTACTTC.

The chain joins TRBV6-5 to TRBJ1-6, with 7 bases lining up with TRBD1. This CDR3 has 14 residues. J gave up 8 bases and V 2 bases, and 3 bases lay outside the gene matches. The germline V gene encodes CDR1 MNHEY and CDR2 SVGAGI. The CDR3 sequence: CASSYNQGDSPLHF. The CDR3 DNA is TGTGCCAGCAGTTACAATCAGGGGGATTCACCCCTCCACTTT.

This rearrangement joins TRBV29-1 to TRBJ2-2; tentatively, D is TRBD1 or TRBD2 (5 bases each). The CDR3 sequence is 13 residues long. The germline CDR1 and CDR2 sequences are SQVTM and ANQGSEA. The V and J ends lost 6 bases and 1 base respectively, with 9 bases between them. Written as DNA, the CDR3 is TGCAGCGTGGATGGGGGGAACACCGGGGAGCTGTTTTTT. Its protein product is CSVDGGNTGELFF.

The rearrangement joins TRBV7-9 to TRBJ2-3, with D perhaps matching TRBD1 or TRBD2 (5 bases each). V was cut by 5 bases and J by 2 bases, with 20 bases left in between. CDR1 is SEHNR and CDR2 is FQNEAQ in the germline V gene (reference sequence). The CDR3 consists of 17 residues. The CDR3 nucleotides read TGTGCCAGCAGCGAGGGAACTCGACAGTACCACACAGATACGCAGTATTTT. Protein: CASSEGTRQYHTDTQYF.

A few counts support this clone. CDR3 sequence (DNA): TGCAGCGTTGAAGATGGAGTTGAAGCTTTCTTT. Its protein is CSVEDGVEAFF. V and J are TRBV29-1 and TRBJ1-1, with unresolved D. V was cut by 0 bases and J by 7 bases, with 6 bases left in between. The CDR3 has 11 amino acids. The germline V gene encodes CDR1 SQVTM and CDR2 ANQGSEA.

The chain couples TRBV9 to TRBJ2-5; TRBD2 matches at 11 bases. Trimming removed 4 bases from V and 4 bases from J; junction bases left unmatched: 9. This CDR3 is 16 amino acids long. Germline V gene lookup returns CDR1 SGDLS and CDR2 YYNGEE. The CDR3 region has the DNA TGTGCCAGCAGCCCCCTTAGCGGGGGGGCCGCAGAGACCCAGTACTTC. The encoded protein is CASSPLSGGAAETQYF.